This T cell receptor (beta chain) is drawn from a study of neurological immune-mediated disorders (dated by TCRdb to between 2019 and 2020). In terms of the full investigation: Among the roughly 34 multiple sclerosis patients, relapsing-remitting MS was present in 31 and secondary progressive MS was present in 3. Peripheral blood TCR-beta repertoires from HTLV-I-associated myelopathy (HAM/TSP) patients, multiple sclerosis patients and healthy controls were compared by UMI-based sequencing. The 106 TCR-beta libraries covered PBMC samples along with longitudinal samples, technical triplicates, and paired sorted CD4+ and CD8+ T-cell subsets. The cohort comprised 68 subjects: 14 HAM/TSP patients, some 34 multiple sclerosis patients and approximately 20 healthy controls.

Beyond this particular receptor, the publication reports: Across subjects, expanded clones never shared an identical CDR3 amino acid sequence, which suggests that the TCR-beta repertoires in every group were private. Repertoires from 18 of 34 MS patients were grouped by phylogenetic analysis into a cluster of related CDR3 sequences, suggesting a possible repertoire-level signature. TCR clonal expansion was highest in HAM/TSP patients and lowest in MS patients, with MS patients falling below even healthy controls. No association of the MS cluster with clinical or MRI features was observed, and the need for larger cohorts was stated by the authors.

In its sample, this clonotype was seen a few times. The antigen it recognizes is unknown. The sample holds no much larger clone one base away, and base qualities are not on file. cDNA was synthesized by template-switch 5'RACE using a primer carrying a 10-nucleotide random unique molecular identifier by which each TCR transcript was tagged. Over 200 million TCR-beta sequences, covering 15-18 subjects, were produced in each sequencing run. Total RNA was extracted with the RNeasy kit. Using the KAPA Real-time Library Amplification kit, TCR-beta VDJ regions were amplified with primers for the TCR constant region and the 5'RACE anchor. A first PCR added sample indexes and Illumina adaptors, and a second PCR then raised library yield. After purification with Ampure beads, the TCR product of roughly 650 bp was size-selected on a 2% E-gel SizeSelection system. Before pooling, library quality was checked on a Bioanalyzer, concentration was measured with Qubit, and libraries were quantified with the Kapa Library Quantification kit. Paired-end 2 x 150 bp sequencing of the libraries was performed on an Illumina HiSeq 2500. To increase sequence diversity, roughly 24-31% phiX was spiked into each library pool. Under the source paper's analysis protocol: The quality-filtered reads were processed with the UMI-based MiGEC pipeline, whose error correction step removed more than 85% of the raw TCR sequences. VDJ genes were aligned to IMGT germline references, and clonotypes were defined by unique CDR3 amino acid sequence plus V-J genes. VDJtools evaluated clonal expansion, Shannon diversity and CDR3 relatedness (CalcPairwiseDistances, ClusterSamples); CLCbio workbench built phylogenetic trees. Using coefficient-of-variation modelling across technical triplicates, the study counted a clone as expanded if it had at least 8 unique UMIs. The public reads were run again by TCRdb, first through fastp at Q25 and then through MiXCR, and only productive beta chains were kept. Entries that share a CDR3 protein sequence are merged under the most common genes and DNA. For this entry, the V and J calls and clone size follow TCRdb and not the study's own pipeline. The sample has roughly 52,000 distinct CDR3 sequences on record, 3% to 4% of them singletons. Clones ranked in the top ten supply 6.5% of the sample.

Unsorted PBMC libraries were generated from 2 million PBMCs stored in RNAlater at -80 °C until RNA extraction. Multiple sclerosis patients were enrolled in a US clinical protocol under which disease progression was evaluated by magnetic resonance imaging. PBMCs were separated from peripheral blood using Ficoll-Hypaque density gradient centrifugation and then cryopreserved in liquid nitrogen. In the germline V gene, CDR1 corresponds to SGHRS and CDR2 to YFSETQ. The junction shows trimming of 7 bases on V and 3 bases on J, plus 17 bases between the germline ends. Its CDR3 holds 15 amino acids, cysteine through phenylalanine. CDR3 DNA only is kept here, 45 bases in frame from base 1.

The chain is made from TRBV5-1 and TRBJ2-1; tentative D gene TRBD2, with 5 bases matching. The sequenced sample consisted of PBMCs. This TCR derives from a man aged 55-75 years with multiple sclerosis. The DNA sequence is TGCGCCAGCCGTAAACTAGACGGAGGCTACAATGAGCAGTTCTTC. Its translation reads: CASRKLDGGYNEQFF. The CDR3, completed at both ends by the reference TRBV5-1 and TRBJ2-1 genes, gives the full variable domain KAGVTQTPRYLIKTRGQQVTLSCSPISGHRSVSWYQQTPGQGLQFLFEYFSETQRNKGNFPGRFSGRQFSNSRSEMNVSTLELGDSALYLCASRKLDGGYNEQFFGPGTRLTVL.